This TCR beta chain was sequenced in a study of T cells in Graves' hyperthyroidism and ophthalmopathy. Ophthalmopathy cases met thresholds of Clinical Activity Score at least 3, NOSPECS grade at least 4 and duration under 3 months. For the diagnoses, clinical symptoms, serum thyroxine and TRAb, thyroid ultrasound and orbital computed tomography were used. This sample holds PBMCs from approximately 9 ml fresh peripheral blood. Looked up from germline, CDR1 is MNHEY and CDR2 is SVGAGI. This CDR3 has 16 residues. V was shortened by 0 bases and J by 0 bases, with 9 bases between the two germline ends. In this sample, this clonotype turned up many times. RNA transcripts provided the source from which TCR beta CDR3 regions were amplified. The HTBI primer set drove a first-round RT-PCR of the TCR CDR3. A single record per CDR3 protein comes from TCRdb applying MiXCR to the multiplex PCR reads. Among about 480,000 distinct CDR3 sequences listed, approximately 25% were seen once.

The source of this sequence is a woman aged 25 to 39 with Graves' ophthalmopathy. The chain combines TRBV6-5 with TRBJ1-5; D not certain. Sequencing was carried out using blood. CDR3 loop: CASSYSRVDSNQPQHF. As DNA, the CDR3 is TGTGCCAGCAGTTACTCGAGGGTCGATAGCAATCAGCCCCAGCATTTT.